This T cell receptor beta chain was obtained from a study of T cells in localized non-small cell lung cancer. Some clones are missing from TCRdb's copy, which holds only in-frame ones; the method was immunoSEQ multiplex PCR. This table holds tens of thousands of clones, roughly nine tenths found once. V lost 3 bases to trimming and J lost 6 bases, with 15 bases between them. CDR1 SNHLY and CDR2 FYNNEI come from the germline V gene. The CDR3 runs to 15 residues. The starting material was peripheral blood, obtained before any cancer treatment. The TCR comes from a woman aged 35 to 75 with stage I lung adenocarcinoma. This chain connects TRBV2 to TRBJ2-4; tentatively, D is TRBD1 or TRBD2 (6 bases each). The CDR3 here is CASSELGAGGNIQYF. DNA of the CDR3: TGTGCCAGCAGTGAGTTGGGGGCCGGGGGAAACATTCAGTACTTC.